These 21 T cell receptor beta chains came from one sample sequenced in a study of blood T cell repertoires in COVID-19 (TCRdb year 2020). The method was the immunoSEQ multiplex PCR assay. In TCRdb, the immuneACCESS table is reduced to in-frame sequences with V and J assigned. These tables do not hold every clone; where another copy was compared, an unresolved V gene accounts for under half, and the others remain unexplained. A total of around 250,000 clones appear in this sample, 70% to 90% of them only once. Approximately 2% of the sample is held by the ten biggest clonotypes. Sequencing was performed on PBMCs or T cells enriched from blood (not recorded which). These receptors were taken from a woman in her forties or fifties who had recovered from COVID-19.

The chain couples TRBV20-1 to TRBJ2-5; 11 bases agree with TRBD2. The V gene's germline CDR1 is DFQATT and CDR2 SNEGSKA (reference sequence). J was trimmed by 5 bases and V by 3 bases; bases with no gene match: 8. The CDR3 has 15 amino acids. The CDR3 DNA sequence: TGCAGTGCTAGTCAGACTAGCGGGATGATGGAGACCCAGTACTTC. This translates into CSASQTSGMMETQYF.

The J gene is TRBJ1-1, the V gene TRBV7-9; D is ambiguous. Germline CDR1 is SEHNR and CDR2 is FQNEAQ (reference sequence). Trimming cost V 3 bases and J 4 bases, with 9 bases left between them. This CDR3 spans 13 amino acids. This CDR3 reads CASSLPGATEAFF. In DNA form, the CDR3 reads TGTGCCAGCAGCTTGCCGGGAGCCACTGAAGCTTTCTTT.

The chain recombines TRBV28 with TRBJ1-1; D ambiguous. Germline CDR1 reads MDHEN; CDR2 reads SYDVKM. The CDR3 covers 9 residues. The CDR3 DNA is TGTGCTGCCGGGACTGAAGCTTTCTTT. Translating it yields CAAGTEAFF.

The chain links TRBV6-2 or TRBV6-3 to TRBJ2-1; 12 nucleotides agree with TRBD2. The CDR3 is 16 residues long. With 0 bases clipped from V and 7 bases from J, the junction kept 4 bases outside the gene matches. CDR1 is MNHEY and CDR2 is SVGEGT in the germline V gene. The DNA for the CDR3 is TGTGCCAGCAGTTACTCGACGACTAGCGGGAGTAATGAGCAGTTCTTC. Protein product: CASSYSTTSGSNEQFF.

This clone was counted a single time. V and J are TRBV5-8 and TRBJ2-3; TRBD2 is a possible D gene (5 bases). The CDR3 consists of 13 residues. V dropped 1 base and J dropped 4 bases, with 7 bases sitting between them. The germline V gene encodes CDR1 SGHTS and CDR2 YDEGEE. CDR3 sequence (DNA): TGTGCCAGCAGCTTGCGGGAACCAGATACGCAGTATTTT. Residues: CASSLREPDTQYF. The full variable domain, its missing parts supplied by reference TRBV5-8 and TRBJ2-3, is EAGVTQSPTHLIKTRGQQATLRCSPISGHTSVYWYQQALGLGLQFLLWYDEGEERNRGNFPPRFSGRQFPNYSSELNVNALELEDSALYLCASSLREPDTQYFGPGTRLTVL.

The chain uses TRBV4-1 and TRBJ1-2; D is undetermined. The CDR3 consists of 12 residues. V was shortened by 4 bases and J by 5 bases, with 8 bases between the two germline ends. Per germline, CDR1 MGHRA and CDR2 YSYEKL. This CDR3 is CASSPRLYGYTF. DNA for the CDR3: TGCGCCAGCAGCCCCCGGTTGTATGGCTACACCTTC.

This clone was seen once. This chain uses TRBV5-1 with TRBJ2-5; 8 bases line up with TRBD1. The CDR3 extends over 14 amino acids. Trimming cost V 4 bases and J 2 bases; bases outside gene matches: 4. CDR1 is SGHRS and CDR2 is YFSETQ in the germline V gene. The CDR3 DNA follows: TGCGCCAGCAGCCTGCGGGACAGGCAAGAGACCCAGTACTTC. This translates into CASSLRDRQETQYF.

In this sample, this clone turned up once. This is likely a read error, given that the CDR3 carries no conserved phenylalanine or tryptophan at its end. The DNA is left out, because the CDR3 cannot be placed on it with certainty; the CDR3 is given as TCRdb lists it. This chain uses TRBV9 with TRBJ1-2; the table names TRBD1, a call not compared with the DNA. Ends included, the CDR3 has 11 residues. Germline CDR1 SGDLS, CDR2 YYNGEE. CDR3 region: CASSDPGTGRL.

This chain uses TRBV27 with TRBJ1-4, with 9 bases lining up with TRBD1. Germline CDR1 and CDR2: MNHEY and SMNVEV (reference sequence). J was trimmed by 7 bases and V by 5 bases; bases with no gene match: 14. The CDR3 is 17 residues long. CDR3 DNA: TGTGCCAGCAGTGCCAACATACACAGGGGGCGAAGTGAAAAACTGTTTTTT. This gives the protein CASSANIHRGRSEKLFF.

The gene calls are TRBV3-1 (or the pseudogene TRBV3-2) and TRBJ1-2; D perhaps matches TRBD1 (6 bases). Germline lookup yields CDR1 LGHDT and CDR2 YNNKEL (reference sequence). V was trimmed by 0 bases and J by 3 bases, leaving 11 bases between them. This CDR3 is 15 amino acids long. In DNA form, the CDR3 reads TGTGCCAGCAGCCAAGAGCGGGGGGCTTACTATGGCTACACCTTC. This translates into CASSQERGAYYGYTF.

This clone was counted a single time. This chain uses TRBV29-1 with TRBJ2-7, with 9 nucleotides matching TRBD1. The CDR3 extends over 14 amino acids. CDR1 SQVTM and CDR2 ANQGSEA come from the germline V gene. V dropped 7 bases and J dropped 2; count of bases not matched to a gene: 9. CDR3: CSGIGTGRPYEQYF. The CDR3 DNA sequence: TGCAGCGGAATTGGGACAGGGAGACCCTACGAGCAGTACTTC.

This chain connects TRBV5-1 to TRBJ2-7, with 7 bases matching TRBD2. The CDR3 is made up of 12 amino acids. The germline V gene encodes CDR1 SGHRS and CDR2 YFSETQ. V trimming: 4 bases; J trimming: 4 bases; junction bases outside the gene matches: 2. CDR3 region: CASSGRGYEQYF. In DNA form, the CDR3 reads TGCGCCAGCAGCGGGCGGGGGTACGAGCAGTACTTC.

The V gene is TRBV20-1, the J gene TRBJ2-1; D remains ambiguous. V was cut by 3 bases and J by 9 bases, with 9 bases left in between. This CDR3 region has 11 residues. Germline V lookup: CDR1 DFQATT, CDR2 SNEGSKA (reference sequence). The CDR3 bases are TGCAGTGCTAGCACGGGTAGTGAGCAGTTCTTC. As protein: CSASTGSEQFF.

V usage is TRBV20-1 and J usage is TRBJ1-1; D ambiguous. Trimming took 3 bases from V and 4 from J, leaving 15 bases between them. The CDR3 has 14 residues. CDR1 is DFQATT, CDR2 SNEGSKA, per germline (reference sequence). The CDR3 reads CSASPGRGSTEAFF. CDR3 coding DNA: TGCAGTGCTAGTCCGGGGAGAGGAAGCACTGAAGCTTTCTTT.

In this sample, this clone turned up once. CDR3 in amino acids: CASSRSTADTFF. The CDR3 DNA reads as TGTGCCAGCAGCCGATCAACAGCCGACACTTTCTTT. J is TRBJ1-1 and V is TRBV7-9, with D hard to call. The CDR3 loop spans 12 amino acids. Trimming shortened V by 5 bases and J by 12 bases, and 16 bases separated the two germline ends. From germline, CDR1 is SEHNR and CDR2 FQNEAQ (reference sequence).

This clone was counted a few times. The CDR3 bases are TGTGCCAGCAGAAGGACAGGGGGAACTGAAGCTTTCTTT. Protein product: CASRRTGGTEAFF. The J gene is TRBJ1-1, the V gene TRBV5-6, with 10 bases fitting TRBD1. With V trimmed by 5 bases and J by 5 bases, 3 bases remained unmatched. The CDR3 is 13 residues long. Germline CDR1 reads SGHDT; CDR2 reads YYEEEE. The variable domain in full, completed from reference TRBV5-6 and TRBJ1-1, reads DAGVTQSPTHLIKTRGQQVTLRCSPKSGHDTVSWYQQALGQGPQFIFQYYEEEERQRGNFPDRFSGHQFPNYSSELNVNALLLGDSALYLCASRRTGGTEAFFGQGTRLTVV.

The rearrangement links TRBV19 to TRBJ2-3; TRBD1 might be the D (5 bases). CDR1 is LNHDA, CDR2 SQIVND, per germline (reference sequence). This CDR3 is built from 12 residues. Trimming took off 10 bases at V and 1 base at J, with 9 bases between the two ends. As DNA, the CDR3 is TGTGCCACAATACAGGGCACAGATACGCAGTATTTT. Its translation: CATIQGTDTQYF.

The chain employs TRBV23-1 and TRBJ2-1; maybe TRBD1 (7 bases). TRBV23-1 is placed among ORFs of uncertain function. Between the trimmed V and J ends, which lost 4 bases and 8 bases, there was a span of 24 bases. CDR3 size: 17 residues. The CDR3 sequence: CASSLGRGEPGPDEQFF. For the CDR3, the DNA is TGCGCCAGCAGTCTGGGCAGGGGGGAGCCGGGGCCCGATGAGCAGTTCTTC.

The genes are TRBV5-1 and TRBJ2-7; D might be TRBD2 (6 bases). Trimming shortened V by 5 bases and J by 5 bases, and 20 bases separated the two germline ends. The CDR3 sequence is 15 residues long. Germline CDR1 and CDR2: SGHRS and YFSETQ. CDR3 DNA sequence: TGCGCCAGCAGAGCGGGTGGGGCCCTCCGGGACGAGCAGTACTTC. This translates into CASRAGGALRDEQYF.

This chain uses TRBV27 with TRBJ2-1, with D possibly matching TRBD1 (6 bases). The CDR3 has 16 residues. The germline gives CDR1 MNHEY, CDR2 SMNVEV (reference sequence). Trimming pared 5 bases from V and 0 bases from J, leaving 14 bases between. The CDR3 bases are TGTGCCAGCAGTGCGAATCAGGGGAGCTCCTACAATGAGCAGTTCTTC. It is translated as CASSANQGSSYNEQFF.

This clone was seen only a few times. This sequence joins TRBV5-5 and TRBJ2-7; TRBD1 matches 8 bases. CDR3 length: 13 residues. The germline CDR1 and CDR2 sequences are SGHKS and YYEKEE (reference sequence). V dropped 4 bases and J dropped 7; count of bases not matched to a gene: 7. The CDR3 nucleotides read TGTGCCAGCAGCCAGGACAGGGTGGGGGAGCAGTACTTC. Translating gives CASSQDRVGEQYF.